These 14 T cell receptor beta chains share one sample of origin, sequenced in a study of T cells in Graves' hyperthyroidism and ophthalmopathy. There were TCR beta CDR3 regions amplified from RNA transcripts. First-round RT-PCR with HTBI primers amplified the TCR CDR3 region. MiXCR was run by TCRdb on the multiplex PCR reads, yielding one entry per CDR3 protein. The data hold nearly 750,000 distinct CDR3 sequences, with 35% observed a single time. The specimen sequenced was blood. Every receptor here comes from a woman aged 40 to 55 with Graves' hyperthyroidism.

This CDR3 reads CAGTPLTGEKLFF. The DNA for the CDR3 is TGCGCCGGCACCCCGTTAACAGGTGAAAAACTGTTTTTT. The chain uses TRBV5-1 and TRBJ1-4; TRBD1 might be the D (5 bases). Germline V lookup: CDR1 SGHRS, CDR2 YFSETQ. V dropped 10 bases and J dropped 7 bases, with 17 bases sitting between them. CDR3 length equals 13 residues.

The table lists this clonotype with a few counts. V gene TRBV4-1 combines with J gene TRBJ1-1; D gene unclear. V was cut by 1 base and J by 2 bases, with 11 bases left in between. Germline lookup yields CDR1 MGHRA and CDR2 YSYEKL. This CDR3 region has 15 residues. CDR3 nucleotide sequence: TGCGCCAGCAGCCAAGTCTTTTCAGTTAACACTGAAGCTTTCTTT. Translating gives CASSQVFSVNTEAFF.

The rearrangement uses TRBV25-1 and TRBJ2-5, with TRBD1 matching 8 bases. After removal of 6 bases from V and 5 bases from J, the junction contained 11 bases not matched to a gene. The CDR3 loop spans 15 amino acids. Germline V gives CDR1 MGHDK, CDR2 SYGVNS. CDR3 nucleotides: TGTGCCAGCAGAGATCCCCAGGGGGCAGCGGAGACCCAGTACTTC. This translates into CASRDPQGAAETQYF.

This clonotype was observed a few times. The V gene is TRBV7-2, the J gene TRBJ1-5; D gene unclear. The V and J ends lost 6 bases and 0 bases respectively, with 12 bases between them. CDR3 length: 15 amino acids. The germline CDR1 and CDR2 sequences are SGHTA and FQGNSA. CDR3 residues: CASSLIWDSNQPQHF. DNA for the CDR3: TGTGCCAGCAGTTTAATCTGGGATAGCAATCAGCCCCAGCATTTT.

This clonotype was seen a handful of times. The chain carries TRBV6-5 and TRBJ2-7, with D perhaps TRBD2 (6 bases). Germline CDR1 MNHEY, CDR2 SVGAGI. The length of the CDR3 is 14 residues. V was trimmed by 3 bases and J by 6 bases, leaving 15 bases between them. The CDR3 region is CASSYRYRDSEQYF. The CDR3 DNA sequence: TGTGCCAGCAGTTATAGGTACCGGGACTCCGAGCAGTACTTC.

This clonotype was detected many times. The chain has TRBV12-3 or TRBV12-4 and TRBJ2-7, with D perhaps matching TRBD2 (6 bases). The CDR3 loop spans 14 amino acids. V was trimmed by 5 bases and J by 3 bases, leaving 14 bases between them. CDR3 amino acids: CASSPGTAGYEQYF. The DNA of the CDR3 is TGTGCCAGCAGTCCCGGGACTGCAGGCTACGAGCAGTACTTC.

A word on this clonotype: With a much larger clone just one base away, this may be a read error. The chain couples TRBV7-9 to TRBJ2-7, with D possibly matching TRBD1 (6 bases). The CDR3 has 15 amino acids. Looked up from germline, CDR1 is SEHNR and CDR2 is FQNEAQ (reference sequence). DNA for the CDR3: TGTGCCAACAGCTCGCTAAGGGACATAGACTACGAGCAGTACTTC. Translating it yields CANSSLRDIDYEQYF.

This clonotype was seen a few times. A read error may produce the germline difference seen at one junction end. This chain uses TRBV10-3 with TRBJ2-2; D uncertain. The CDR3 is made up of 15 amino acids. Looked up from germline, CDR1 is ENHRY and CDR2 is SYGVKD. In DNA, the CDR3 is TGTGCCAGCAGTTACGACGGAGTGAACACCGGGGAGCTGTTTTTT. Translated: CASSYDGVNTGELFF.

Regarding this clonotype: One end of the junction does not line up with germline, which may come from a read error. The V and J genes are TRBV7-2 and TRBJ1-1; the match to TRBD1 covers 10 bases. CDR1 is SGHTA and CDR2 is FQGNSA in the germline V gene. The CDR3 contains 17 residues. In DNA, the CDR3 is TGCGCCAGCAGCCTCCCGGGACAGGGGAGGTCGAGGACTGAAGCTTTCTTT. This gives the protein CASSLPGQGRSRTEAFF.

DNA for the CDR3: TGTGCCAGCAGCTTATGGCTAGCGGGGAAAGAGACCCAGTACTTC. Translating it yields CASSLWLAGKETQYF. The chain employs TRBV7-6 and TRBJ2-5; 9 bases are a match to TRBD2. The J segment lost 3 bases and the V segment lost 2 bases, leaving 4 bases of the junction unmatched. The CDR3 covers 15 residues. The germline gives CDR1 SGHVS, CDR2 FNYEAQ.

This clonotype has a handful of counts. This chain's CDR3 is CSVDDREDTIYF. The CDR3 DNA reads TGCAGCGTTGACGACAGGGAGGACACCATATATTTT. The chain employs TRBV29-1 and TRBJ1-3, with 7 positions matching TRBD1. The length of the CDR3 is 12 residues. CDR1 is SQVTM, CDR2 ANQGSEA, per germline. The junction had 4 bases not matched to a gene; V was cut back by 3 bases and J by 8 bases.

Of note for this clonotype: This may come from a read error, since a much larger clone is one base off. The V gene is TRBV5-1, the J gene TRBJ1-4, with a tentative D call TRBD1 (5 bases). Germline V CDR1 and CDR2: SGHRS, YFSETQ. V dropped 1 base and J dropped 0 bases, with 10 bases sitting between them. The CDR3 totals 16 residues. Here the CDR3 reads CASSLSLRATNEKLFF. CDR3 DNA sequence: TGCGCCAGCAGCTTGTCCCTCAGGGCAACTAATGAAAAACTGTTTTTT.

This clonotype has ten or more counts. The chain joins TRBV5-8 to TRBJ1-3, with D unclear. There are 13 residues in the CDR3. With 3 bases removed from V and 4 bases from J, the gap between germline ends came to 8 bases. The germline V gene has CDR1 SGHTS and CDR2 YDEGEE. CDR3 in DNA: TGTGCCAGCAGCTCCTTCTGGGGAAACACCATATATTTT. This encodes CASSSFWGNTIYF. The entire variable domain, with the rest obtained from reference TRBV5-8 and TRBJ1-3, is as follows: EAGVTQSPTHLIKTRGQQATLRCSPISGHTSVYWYQQALGLGLQFLLWYDEGEERNRGNFPPRFSGRQFPNYSSELNVNALELEDSALYLCASSSFWGNTIYFGEGSWLTVV.

This clonotype was detected ten times or more. CDR3 in amino acids: CASSLREEYEQYF. The DNA for the CDR3 is TGCGCCAGCAGCTTGCGGGAGGAGTACGAGCAGTACTTC. The rearrangement joins TRBV5-1 to TRBJ2-7; 7 bases map to TRBD2. With 1 base clipped from V and 4 bases from J, the junction kept 2 bases outside the gene matches. CDR1 and CDR2 from the germline V gene are SGHRS and YFSETQ. The CDR3 spans 13 residues.